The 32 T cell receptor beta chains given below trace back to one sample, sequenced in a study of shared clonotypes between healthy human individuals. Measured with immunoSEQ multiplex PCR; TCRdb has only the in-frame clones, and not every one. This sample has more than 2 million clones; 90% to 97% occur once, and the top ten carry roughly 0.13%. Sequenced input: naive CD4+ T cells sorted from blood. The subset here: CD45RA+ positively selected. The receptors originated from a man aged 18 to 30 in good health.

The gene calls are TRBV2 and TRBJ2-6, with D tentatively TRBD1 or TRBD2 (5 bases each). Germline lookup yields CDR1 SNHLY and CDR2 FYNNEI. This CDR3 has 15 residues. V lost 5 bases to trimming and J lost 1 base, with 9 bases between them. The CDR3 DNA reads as TGTGCCAGCAGTACTAGGGGTTCTGGGGCCAACGTCCTGACTTTC. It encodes CASSTRGSGANVLTF. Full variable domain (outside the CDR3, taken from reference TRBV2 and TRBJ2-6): EPEVTQTPSHQVTQMGQEVILRCVPISNHLYFYWYRQILGQKVEFLVSFYNNEISEKSEIFDDQFSVERPDGSNFTLKIRSTKLEDSAMYFCASSTRGSGANVLTFGAGSRLTVL.

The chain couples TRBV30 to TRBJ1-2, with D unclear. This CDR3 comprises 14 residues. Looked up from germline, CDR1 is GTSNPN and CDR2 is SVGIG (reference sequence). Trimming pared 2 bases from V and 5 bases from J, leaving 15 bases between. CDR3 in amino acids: CAWSRADGPYGYTF. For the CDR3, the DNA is TGTGCCTGGAGTAGGGCAGACGGACCTTATGGCTACACCTTC.

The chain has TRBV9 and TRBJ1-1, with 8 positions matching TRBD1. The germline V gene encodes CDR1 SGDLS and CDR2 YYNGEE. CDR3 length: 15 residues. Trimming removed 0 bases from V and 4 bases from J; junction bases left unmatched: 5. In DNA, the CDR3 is TGTGCCAGCAGCGTAGGAACAGGGGGTGCCACTGAAGCTTTCTTT. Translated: CASSVGTGGATEAFF.

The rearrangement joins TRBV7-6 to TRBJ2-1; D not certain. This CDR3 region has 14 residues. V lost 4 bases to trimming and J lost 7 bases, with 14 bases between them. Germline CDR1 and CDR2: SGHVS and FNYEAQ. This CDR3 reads CASSSGPVGNEQFF. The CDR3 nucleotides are TGTGCCAGCAGCTCCGGACCCGTGGGAAATGAGCAGTTCTTC.

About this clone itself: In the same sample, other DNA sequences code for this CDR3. Here the CDR3 reads CASSYGSLSYEQYF. The CDR3 coding sequence is TGTGCCAGCAGTTACGGCAGCCTCTCCTACGAGCAGTACTTC. The chain carries TRBV6-5 and TRBJ2-7; D uncertain. The V end lost 2 bases, the J end lost 0 bases, and 8 bases lay between the germline ends. CDR3 size: 14 residues. Germline V gene lookup returns CDR1 MNHEY and CDR2 SVGAGI.

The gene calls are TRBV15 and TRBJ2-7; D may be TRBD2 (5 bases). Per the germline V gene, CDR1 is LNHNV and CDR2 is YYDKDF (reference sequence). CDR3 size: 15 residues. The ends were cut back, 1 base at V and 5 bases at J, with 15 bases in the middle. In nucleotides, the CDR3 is TGTGCCACCAGCAGAGCTCAGCGGATTGGGGACGAGCAGTACTTC. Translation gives CATSRAQRIGDEQYF.

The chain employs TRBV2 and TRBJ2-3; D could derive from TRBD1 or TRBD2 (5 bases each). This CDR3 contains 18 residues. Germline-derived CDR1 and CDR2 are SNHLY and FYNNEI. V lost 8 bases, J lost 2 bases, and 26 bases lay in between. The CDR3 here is CASALVARGLVATDTQYF. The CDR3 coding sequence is TGTGCCAGCGCATTGGTAGCGAGGGGATTGGTTGCCACAGATACGCAGTATTTT.

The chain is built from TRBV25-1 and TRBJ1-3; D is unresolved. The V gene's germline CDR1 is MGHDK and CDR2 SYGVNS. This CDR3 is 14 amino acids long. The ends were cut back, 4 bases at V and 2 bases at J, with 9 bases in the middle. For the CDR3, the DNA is TGTGCCAGCAGTGGACCAATCGCTGGAAACACCATATATTTT. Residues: CASSGPIAGNTIYF.

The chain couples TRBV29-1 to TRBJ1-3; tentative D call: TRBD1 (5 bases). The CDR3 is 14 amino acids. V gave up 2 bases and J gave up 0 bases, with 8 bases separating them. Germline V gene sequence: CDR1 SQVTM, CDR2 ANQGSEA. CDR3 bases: TGCAGCGTTGAACGCGGGGGCTCTGGAAACACCATATATTTT. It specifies CSVERGGSGNTIYF.

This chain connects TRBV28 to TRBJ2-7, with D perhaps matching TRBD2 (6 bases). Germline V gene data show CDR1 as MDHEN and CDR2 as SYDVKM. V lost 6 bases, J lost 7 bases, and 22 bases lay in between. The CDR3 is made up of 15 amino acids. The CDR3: CASSMGGSGPREQYF. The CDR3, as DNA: TGTGCCAGCAGCATGGGTGGTAGCGGCCCAAGAGAGCAGTACTTC.

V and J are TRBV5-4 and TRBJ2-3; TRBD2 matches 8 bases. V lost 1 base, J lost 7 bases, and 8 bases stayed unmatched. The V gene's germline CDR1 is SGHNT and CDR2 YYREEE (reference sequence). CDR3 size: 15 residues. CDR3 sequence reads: CASSLHSGASNTQYF. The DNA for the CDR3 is TGTGCCAGCAGCTTGCATAGCGGGGCCAGTAATACGCAGTATTTT.

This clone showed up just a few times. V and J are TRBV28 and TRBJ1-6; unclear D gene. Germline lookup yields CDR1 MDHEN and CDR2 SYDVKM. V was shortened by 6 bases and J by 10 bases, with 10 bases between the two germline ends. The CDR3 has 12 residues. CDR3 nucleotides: TGTGCCAGCAGCAAGACTCCGTCACCCCTCCACTTT. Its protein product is CASSKTPSPLHF.

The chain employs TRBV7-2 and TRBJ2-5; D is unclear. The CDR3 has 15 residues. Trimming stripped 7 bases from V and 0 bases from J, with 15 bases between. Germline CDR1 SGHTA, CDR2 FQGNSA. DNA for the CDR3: TGTGCCAGCACCTCCGCTTCTTGGTACCAAGAGACCCAGTACTTC. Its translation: CASTSASWYQETQYF.

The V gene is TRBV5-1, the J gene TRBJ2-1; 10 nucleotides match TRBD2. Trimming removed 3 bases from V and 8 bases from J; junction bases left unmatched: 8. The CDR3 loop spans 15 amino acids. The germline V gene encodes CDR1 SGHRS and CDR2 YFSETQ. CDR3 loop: CASSSAGGPVDEQFF. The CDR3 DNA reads TGCGCCAGCAGCTCAGCGGGGGGGCCCGTCGATGAGCAGTTCTTC.

CDR3: CASSILAGEAYEQYF. The DNA of the CDR3 is TGCGCCAGCAGCATTCTAGCGGGAGAGGCCTACGAGCAGTACTTC. V is TRBV5-1 and J is TRBJ2-7; 10 nucleotides match TRBD2. The CDR3 contains 15 residues. J gave up 2 bases and V 4 bases, and 6 bases lay outside the gene matches. The germline V gene encodes CDR1 SGHRS and CDR2 YFSETQ.

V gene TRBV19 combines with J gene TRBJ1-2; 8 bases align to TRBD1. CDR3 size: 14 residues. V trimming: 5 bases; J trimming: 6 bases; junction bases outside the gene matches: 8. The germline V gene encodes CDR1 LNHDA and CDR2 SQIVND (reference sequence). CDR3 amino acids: CASSAIQGVNGYTF. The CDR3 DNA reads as TGTGCCAGTAGTGCAATACAGGGGGTGAATGGCTACACCTTC.

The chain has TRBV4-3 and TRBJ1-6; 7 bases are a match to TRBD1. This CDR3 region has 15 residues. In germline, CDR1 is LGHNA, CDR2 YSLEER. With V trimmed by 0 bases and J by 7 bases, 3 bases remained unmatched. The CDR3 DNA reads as TGCGCCAGCAGCCAAGAGGGACAGAAGAATTCACCCCTCCACTTT. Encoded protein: CASSQEGQKNSPLHF.

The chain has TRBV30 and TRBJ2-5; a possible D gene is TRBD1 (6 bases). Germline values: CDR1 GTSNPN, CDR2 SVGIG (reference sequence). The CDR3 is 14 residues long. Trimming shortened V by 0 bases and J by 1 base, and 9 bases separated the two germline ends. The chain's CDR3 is CAWSVSGAQETQYF. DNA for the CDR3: TGTGCCTGGAGTGTCTCAGGGGCCCAAGAGACCCAGTACTTC. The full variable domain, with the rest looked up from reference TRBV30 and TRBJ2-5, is SQTIHQWPATLVQPVGSPLSLECTVEGTSNPNLYWYRQAAGRGLQLLFYSVGIGQISSEVPQNLSASRPQDRQFILSSKKLLLSDSGFYLCAWSVSGAQETQYFGPGTRLLVL.

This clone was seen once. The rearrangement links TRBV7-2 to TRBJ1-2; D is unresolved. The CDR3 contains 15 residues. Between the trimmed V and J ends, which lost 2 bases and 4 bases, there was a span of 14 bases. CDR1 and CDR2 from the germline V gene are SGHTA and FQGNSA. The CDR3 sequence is CASSLPREVSYGYTF. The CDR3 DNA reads TGTGCCAGCAGCTTACCTCGGGAGGTGTCCTATGGCTACACCTTC.

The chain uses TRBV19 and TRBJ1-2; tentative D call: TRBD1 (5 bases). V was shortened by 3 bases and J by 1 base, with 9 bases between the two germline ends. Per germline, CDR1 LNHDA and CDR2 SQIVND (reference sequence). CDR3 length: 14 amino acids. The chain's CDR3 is CASSIPGYNYGYTF. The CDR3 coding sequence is TGTGCCAGTAGTATTCCAGGGTATAACTATGGCTACACCTTC.

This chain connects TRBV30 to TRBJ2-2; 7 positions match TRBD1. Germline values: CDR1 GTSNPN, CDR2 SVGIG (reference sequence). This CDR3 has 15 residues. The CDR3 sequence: CAGIIGGTNTGELFF. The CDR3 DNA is TGTGCTGGGATAATAGGGGGCACGAACACCGGGGAGCTGTTTTTT.

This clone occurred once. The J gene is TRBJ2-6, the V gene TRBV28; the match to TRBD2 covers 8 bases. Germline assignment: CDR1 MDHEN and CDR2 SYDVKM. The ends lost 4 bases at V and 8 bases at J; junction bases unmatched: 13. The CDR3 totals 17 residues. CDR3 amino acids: CASSWARGGTKSNVLTF. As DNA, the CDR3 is TGTGCCAGCAGTTGGGCCCGGGGGGGTACTAAATCCAACGTCCTGACTTTC. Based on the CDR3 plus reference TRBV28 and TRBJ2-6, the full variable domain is DVKVTQSSRYLVKRTGEKVFLECVQDMDHENMFWYRQDPGLGLRLIYFSYDVKMKEKGDIPEGYSVSREKKERFSLILESASTNQTSMYLCASSWARGGTKSNVLTFGAGSRLTVL.

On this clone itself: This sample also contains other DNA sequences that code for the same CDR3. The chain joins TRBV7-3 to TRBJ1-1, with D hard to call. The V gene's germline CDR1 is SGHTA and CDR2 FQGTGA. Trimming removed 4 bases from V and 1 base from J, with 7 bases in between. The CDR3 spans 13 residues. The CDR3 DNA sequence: TGTGCCAGCAGCTCCGGACCGAACACTGAAGCTTTCTTT. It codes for CASSSGPNTEAFF.

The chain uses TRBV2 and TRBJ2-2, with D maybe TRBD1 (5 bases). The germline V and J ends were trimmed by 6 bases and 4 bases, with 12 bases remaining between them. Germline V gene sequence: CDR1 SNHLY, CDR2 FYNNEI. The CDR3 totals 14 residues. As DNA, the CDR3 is TGTGCCAGCAGCCGACAGCGCTCCACCGGGGAGCTGTTTTTT. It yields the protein CASSRQRSTGELFF.

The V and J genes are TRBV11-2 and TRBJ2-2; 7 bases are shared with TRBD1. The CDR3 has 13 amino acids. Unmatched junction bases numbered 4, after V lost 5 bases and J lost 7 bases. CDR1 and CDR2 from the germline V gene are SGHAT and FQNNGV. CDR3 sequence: CASSPNRGGELFF. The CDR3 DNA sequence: TGTGCCAGCAGCCCAAACAGGGGCGGGGAGCTGTTTTTT.

DNA for the CDR3: TGTGCCAGCAGCAGCCGTTACACCGGGGAGCTGTTTTTT. Translated: CASSSRYTGELFF. V and J are TRBV5-4 and TRBJ2-2, with D hard to call. V was cut by 4 bases and J by 3 bases, with 7 bases left in between. The CDR3 has 13 amino acids. Looked up from germline, CDR1 is SGHNT and CDR2 is YYREEE (reference sequence).

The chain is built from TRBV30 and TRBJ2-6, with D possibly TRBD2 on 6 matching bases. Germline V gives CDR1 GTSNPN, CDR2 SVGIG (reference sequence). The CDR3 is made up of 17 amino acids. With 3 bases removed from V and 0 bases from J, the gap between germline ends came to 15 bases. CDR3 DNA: TGTGCCTGGAGCGCGGGACCGACTAGCTCTGGGGCCAACGTCCTGACTTTC. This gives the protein CAWSAGPTSSGANVLTF.

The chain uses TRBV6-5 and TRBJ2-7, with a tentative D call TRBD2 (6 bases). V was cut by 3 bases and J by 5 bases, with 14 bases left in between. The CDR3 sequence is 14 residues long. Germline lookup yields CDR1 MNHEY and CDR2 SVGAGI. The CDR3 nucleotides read TGTGCCAGCAGTTATGGCGGGGTTGGAAACGAGCAGTACTTC. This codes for CASSYGGVGNEQYF.

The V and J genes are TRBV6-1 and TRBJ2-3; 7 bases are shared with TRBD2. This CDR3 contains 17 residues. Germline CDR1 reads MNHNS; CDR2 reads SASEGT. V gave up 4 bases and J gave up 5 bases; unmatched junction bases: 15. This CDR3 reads CASSARVVKRDLDTQYF. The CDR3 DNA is TGTGCCAGCAGTGCCCGCGTCGTGAAGCGGGATTTAGATACGCAGTATTTT.

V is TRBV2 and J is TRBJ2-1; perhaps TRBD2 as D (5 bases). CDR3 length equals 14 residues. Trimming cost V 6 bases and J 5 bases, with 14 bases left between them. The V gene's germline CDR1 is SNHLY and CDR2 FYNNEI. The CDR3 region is CASRRETIDNEQFF. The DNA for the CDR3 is TGTGCCAGCAGGAGGGAGACTATAGACAATGAGCAGTTCTTC.

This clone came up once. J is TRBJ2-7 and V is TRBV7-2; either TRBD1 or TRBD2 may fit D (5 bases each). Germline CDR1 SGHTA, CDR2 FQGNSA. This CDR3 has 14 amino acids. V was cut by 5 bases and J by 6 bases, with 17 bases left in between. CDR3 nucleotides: TGTGCCAGCAGCCCACCCCCGGCCGGGGCCGAGCAGTACTTC. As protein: CASSPPPAGAEQYF.

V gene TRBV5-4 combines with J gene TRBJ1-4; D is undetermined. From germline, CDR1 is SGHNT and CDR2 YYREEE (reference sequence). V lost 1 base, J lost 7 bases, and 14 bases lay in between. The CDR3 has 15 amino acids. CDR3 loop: CASSLSARVTEKLFF. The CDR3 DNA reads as TGTGCCAGCAGCTTGTCAGCGAGGGTAACTGAAAAACTGTTTTTT.